This entry describes one T cell receptor (beta chain). The protocol was immunoSEQ multiplex PCR, while the TCRdb copy is restricted to in-frame clones and leaves out a portion. Of around 88,000 clones in the sample, just over 90% were seen once. This record belongs to a study of T cell changes during pregnancy in multiple sclerosis. Looked up from germline, CDR1 is MNHNY and CDR2 is SVGAGI (reference sequence). CDR3 length: 13 residues. The V gene lost 10 bases and the J gene lost 4 bases, with 16 bases spanning the gap. The source is a female donor in good health, enrolled as a control in a pregnancy study. The rearrangement joins TRBV6-6 to TRBJ1-2, with a weak D call TRBD1 (6 bases). The sequencing here drew on peripheral blood, taken after pregnancy. In DNA form, the CDR3 reads TGTGCCACAAAAGAGGGGGTAGTCTATGGCTACACCTTC. Protein sequence: CATKEGVVYGYTF.